These T cell receptor beta chains were read from a single sample in a study of blood T cell repertoires in COVID-19. Clones were sequenced by immunoSEQ multiplex PCR, and TCRdb holds only the in-frame ones, with some missing. The sample gives about 280,000 clones, almost 90% of which show up once; 1.5% to 2% is in the top ten. Material: PBMCs or T cells enriched from blood (not recorded which). These receptors all come from a woman under 30 with acute COVID-19. The CDR3 runs from the conserved cysteine through the conserved F or W. D genes are given only for firm matches. Rows may omit the clone size; those that give it use once, few, many or a size class.

J	D	V	size	DNA	CDR3
TRBJ2-5	TRBD2	TRBV5-1	once	TGCGCCAGCAGCAGGGGGACTAGCGGGAGGGAAGAGACCCAGTACTTC	CASSRGTSGREETQYF
TRBJ2-1	.	TRBV10-1	few	TGCGCCAGCAGTGCGTCCGGAGGGGACAATGAGCAGTTCTTC	CASSASGGDNEQFF
TRBJ2-2	.	TRBV19	.	TGTGCCAGTAGTGCCGCCAGGGCAGGCGGGGAGCTGTTTTTT	CASSAARAGGELFF
TRBJ1-3	.	TRBV18	few	TGTGCCAGCTCACCAGAGGAAACCTCTGGAAACACCATATATTTT	CASSPEETSGNTIYF
TRBJ2-1	TRBD2	TRBV7-6	.	TGTGCCAGCAGCTTAGGATGGGGTAGCGGACTAGCCTACAATGAGCAGTTCTTC	CASSLGWGSGLAYNEQFF
TRBJ2-5	TRBD1	TRBV24-1	.	TGTGCCACCAGTGACCCGACGACAGGGATGAAGACCCAGTACTTC	CATSDPTTGMKTQYF
TRBJ2-1	TRBD2	TRBV5-1	.	TGCGCCAGCAGACCGGGACTAGGGATTTATGAGCAGTTCTTC	CASRPGLGIYEQFF
TRBJ2-7	TRBD2	TRBV11-2	.	TGTGCCAGCAGCTTAGATAGACTAGCGGGAGGCGAGCAGTACTTC	CASSLDRLAGGEQYF
TRBJ2-1	TRBD2	TRBV7-2	.	TGTGCCAGCAGCCTCCTAGGACTAGCGGGGGGATACAATGAGCAGTTCTTC	CASSLLGLAGGYNEQFF
TRBJ2-1	.	TRBV27	.	TGTGCCAGCAGTTCATTAGGCACTACCTACAATGAGCAGTTCTTC	CASSSLGTTYNEQFF
TRBJ1-2	.	TRBV30	.	TGTGCCTGGAGTGTACGGTCTCCTGATGGCTACACCTTC	CAWSVRSPDGYTF
TRBJ1-6	TRBD1	TRBV19	once	TGTGCCAGTAGTACGGGACAGGCCGACTCCTATAATTCACCCCTCCACTTT	CASSTGQADSYNSPLHF
TRBJ1-1	.	TRBV7-2	.	TGTGCCAGCAGCTTATTTTCCAGTAACACTGAAGCTTTCTTT	CASSLFSSNTEAFF
TRBJ2-1	TRBD2	TRBV7-8	.	TGTGCCAGCAGACTAGCGGGCTCCTACAATGAGCAGTTCTTC	CASRLAGSYNEQFF
TRBJ2-7	TRBD1	TRBV27	.	TGTGCCAGCAGTCCCACACCAGGGGGTAGGTACTACGAGCAGTACTTC	CASSPTPGGRYYEQYF
TRBJ1-4	.	TRBV3-1/TRBV3-2	.	TGTGCCAGCAGCCAAGATGGCGCGATGTGGGGCGAAAAACTGTTTTTT	CASSQDGAMWGEKLFF
TRBJ1-2	TRBD1	TRBV27	.	TGTGCCAGCGGGACAGGAGAAAACTATGGCTACACCTTC	CASGTGENYGYTF
TRBJ2-7	TRBD2	TRBV28	.	TGTGCCAGCAGCTCACCCCCACTAGCGGGGTCCTACGAGCAGTACTTC	CASSSPPLAGSYEQYF
TRBJ2-3	.	TRBV18	.	TGTGCCAGCTCACGGGGCTGGGGTGGCGCAGATACGCAGTATTTT	CASSRGWGGADTQYF
TRBJ2-1	.	TRBV6-5	.	TGTGCCAGCAGTCTGCAGGGGACTAATAACAATGAGCAGTTCTTC	CASSLQGTNNNEQFF
TRBJ2-5	.	TRBV7-2	.	TGTGCCAGCAGCTTAGTCTTGACGGATACGGGGACCCAGTACTTC	CASSLVLTDTGTQYF
TRBJ1-5	TRBD1	TRBV28	.	TGTGCCAGCAACCGACAGGGTGACCAGCCCCAGCATTTT	CASNRQGDQPQHF
TRBJ1-2	TRBD1	TRBV30	.	TGTGCCTGGAGTCCCCCGGGACAGACCACTAACTATGGCTACACCTTC	CAWSPPGQTTNYGYTF
TRBJ2-2	TRBD2	TRBV30	once	TGTGCCTGGGGCGGACTAGCGGGAGACACGAACACCGGGGAGCTGTTTTTT	CAWGGLAGDTNTGELFF
TRBJ1-5	.	TRBV10-2	.	TGCGCCAGCAGTGAGTCTGTGGTCCGCGCCGATCAGCCCCAGCATTTT	CASSESVVRADQPQHF
TRBJ1-5	TRBD1	TRBV7-2	.	TGTGCCAGCAGCTTAAGGGCCCAGGGGGCGGGTAGCAATCAGCCCCAGCATTTT	CASSLRAQGAGSNQPQHF
TRBJ2-7	TRBD1	TRBV6-1	once	TGTGCCAGCAGTGGGGCGTGGGACAGCTTTTTCTACGAGCAGTACTTC	CASSGAWDSFFYEQYF
TRBJ1-2	.	TRBV21-1	.	TGTGCCAGCAGCAATCCCCGGACAGGGGGCCTTTCTATTCACCGTAACTATGGCTACACCTTC	CASSNPRTGGLSIHRNYGYTF
TRBJ1-5	.	TRBV27	.	TGTGCCAGCAGTCACCGAGCCGCGGGACTTAGCAATCAGCCCCAGCATTTT	CASSHRAAGLSNQPQHF
TRBJ2-6	TRBD1	TRBV5-1	.	TGCGCCAGCAGTACCTCGCAGGGGGCGCTTGGGGCCAACGTCCTGACTTTC	CASSTSQGALGANVLTF
TRBJ2-3	.	TRBV7-9	.	TGTGCCAGCGGCGACGGGGCGGGAAGGGCAGATACGCAGTATTTT	CASGDGAGRADTQYF
TRBJ1-4	TRBD1	TRBV6-2/TRBV6-3	.	TGTGCCAGCAACCCGACAGGGCTGGAAAAACTGTTTTTT	CASNPTGLEKLFF
TRBJ2-3	TRBD1	TRBV6-5	.	TGTGCCAGCATCATAGGACAGGGGATGGCAGATACGCAGTATTTT	CASIIGQGMADTQYF
TRBJ2-2	.	TRBV3-1/TRBV3-2	.	TGTGCCAGCAGCCCGGTGAAGCTAAACACCGGGGAGCTGTTTTTT	CASSPVKLNTGELFF
TRBJ2-4	.	TRBV4-1	.	TGCGCCAGCAGCCAAGATTGGACTCCTCTTAACATTCAGTACTTC	CASSQDWTPLNIQYF
TRBJ2-7	.	TRBV14	once	TGTGCCAGCAGCCAAAAATACTACGAGCAGTACTTC	CASSQKYYEQYF
TRBJ2-1	.	TRBV5-1	.	TGCGCCAGCAGCTTGGTGTCTTTTGCGGGGGCCGGGGAGCAGTTCTTC	CASSLVSFAGAGEQFF
TRBJ2-6	.	TRBV24-1	.	TGTGCCACCAGTGATTTCGGGGGCTCTGGGGCCAACGTCCTGACTTTC	CATSDFGGSGANVLTF
TRBJ2-7	.	TRBV6-5	.	TGTGCCAGCCGCAGGGGATTCTACGAGCAGTACTTC	CASRRGFYEQYF
TRBJ2-5	.	TRBV19	.	TGTGCCAGTAGTCAGACGGTAGCATGGACCCAGTACTTC	CASSQTVAWTQYF
TRBJ2-2	TRBD1	TRBV28	.	TGTGCCAGCAGTCCCGACAGGGCCGGAACCGGGGAGCTGTTTTTT	CASSPDRAGTGELFF
TRBJ1-5	.	TRBV2	.	TGTGCCAGCAAACGATCGGGAGGGAATCGGAACCAGCCCCAGCATTTT	CASKRSGGNRNQPQHF